Presented here are 7 T cell receptor beta chains from one specimen sequenced in a study of tumor-infiltrating lymphocytes in primary liver carcinoma. A constant-region primer served to make TCR beta cDNA from roughly 460 ng total RNA. Three nested multiplex PCR rounds, a slightly modified ARM-PCR, produced the libraries for TCR beta. TRBV1-TRBV30 forward primers paired with a C-beta reverse primer were used in the first two PCR rounds, which ran approximately 10 cycles each. A single record per CDR3 protein comes from TCRdb applying MiXCR to the multiplex PCR reads. The sample yields about 320,000 distinct CDR3 sequences, more than 55% seen once. It was unsorted whole blood that yielded blood RNA, and germline DNA was also extracted. The sequencing input was peripheral blood. These receptors originate from a middle-aged man with primary liver carcinoma and hepatitis B virus infection.

Comment on this clonotype: The junction differs from germline at one of its ends, possibly a read error. This sequence joins TRBV12-3 or TRBV12-4 and TRBJ1-2, with D unclear. The CDR3 length is 15 residues. CDR3 bases: TGTGCAAGCAGCCCCGACAAGGCCCGAAACTATGGCTACACCTTC. Encoded protein: CASSPDKARNYGYTF.

This clonotype was counted ten times or more. The chain joins TRBV6-1 to TRBJ2-7; 10 nucleotides match TRBD2. V was pared by 2 bases and J by 5 bases, with 6 bases of the junction left unmatched. Germline V gene sequence: CDR1 MNHNS, CDR2 SASEGT. The CDR3 is made up of 15 amino acids. The CDR3 loop is CASSESAGLANEQYF. CDR3 coding DNA: TGTGCCAGCAGTGAAAGCGCGGGACTAGCGAACGAGCAGTACTTC.

The chain is built from TRBV28 and TRBJ1-5, with D maybe TRBD1 (5 bases). V was cut by 3 bases and J by 7 bases, with 13 bases left in between. The CDR3 is 14 amino acids. In germline, CDR1 is MDHEN, CDR2 SYDVKM. CDR3 sequence: CASSFSGFGQPQHF. In DNA, the CDR3 is TGTGCCAGCAGTTTCTCAGGGTTTGGACAGCCCCAGCATTTT.

Turning to this clonotype: Relative to the germline gene, one junction end is altered; a read error may explain this. V usage is TRBV11-1 and J usage is TRBJ2-3; D is unresolved. CDR3 length: 14 amino acids. Germline V CDR1 and CDR2: SGHAT, FQDESV (reference sequence). The DNA of the CDR3 is TGTGCCAGCTGCTTTATGGCGGCAACAGATACGCAGTATTTT. Translated: CASCFMAATDTQYF.

The chain uses TRBV11-2 and TRBJ2-1; TRBD1 or TRBD2 may be the D gene (5 bases each). The CDR3 is 17 amino acids. Germline V lookup: CDR1 SGHAT, CDR2 FQNNGV. The ends were cut back, 5 bases at V and 6 bases at J, with 23 bases in the middle. The CDR3 DNA follows: TGTGCCAGCAGCGAGTTTTCGGGGCTACCGGGGTTCAATGAGCAGTTCTTC. Translating gives CASSEFSGLPGFNEQFF.

The chain combines TRBV4-1 with TRBJ2-1; 8 nucleotides line up with TRBD2. Germline loops: CDR1 MGHRA, CDR2 YSYEKL. After removal of 0 bases from V and 6 bases from J, the junction contained 4 bases not matched to a gene. The length of the CDR3 is 15 residues. Here the CDR3 reads CASSQDGTSLNEQFF. The CDR3 nucleotides read TGCGCCAGCAGCCAAGATGGGACTAGTCTCAATGAGCAGTTCTTC.

At least ten counts were recorded for this clonotype. The chain is built from TRBV29-1 and TRBJ2-2; no clear D. V was cut by 3 bases and J by 0 bases, with 5 bases left in between. This CDR3 is 13 amino acids long. The germline CDR1 and CDR2 sequences are SQVTM and ANQGSEA. CDR3 DNA: TGCAGCGTTGACCAAACGAACACCGGGGAGCTGTTTTTT. Translating gives CSVDQTNTGELFF.